The T cell receptor beta chain described here comes from a study of blood T cell repertoires in COVID-19. On the study more broadly: The samples span acute and convalescent COVID-19 from the United States, Italy and Spain. Sources were T cells, B-cell-depleted T cells, or PBMCs; the material itself was cDNA or gDNA.

The length of the CDR3 is 16 residues. Germline CDR1 reads SGDLS; CDR2 reads YYNGEE. V was cut by 0 bases and J by 9 bases, with 22 bases left in between. Per the original data handling: Amplification of reference gene primers provided the estimated nucleated cell counts. Measured with immunoSEQ multiplex PCR; TCRdb has only the in-frame clones, and not every one. V, J and clone size are taken as reported in that table, and D and trimming were inferred from the DNA itself. The data show 150,000 or so clones, with around 85% seen just once and about 1.2% held by the top ten. This clone occurred once. The receptor was isolated from a man aged 55 to 70 who had recovered from COVID-19. The rearrangement uses TRBV9 and TRBJ2-7, with D tentatively TRBD2 (7 bases). Sequenced sample: peripheral blood. CDR3 sequence reads: CASSVGGGTGVAGQYF. The CDR3, as DNA: TGTGCCAGCAGCGTAGGGGGGGGCACAGGCGTCGCGGGGCAGTACTTC.